This entry concerns a single TCR beta chain. Its target is not known. The study ran its PCR with 60 Vbeta and 13 Jbeta primers. The repertoire was sequenced with immunoSEQ multiplex PCR; TCRdb's copy has only in-frame clones and lacks some. The sample has around 240,000 clones; 82% are singletons. The data stem from a study of cytomegalovirus exposure and HLA in healthy donors. The CDR3 runs to 16 residues. Germline V gene sequence: CDR1 MNHEY, CDR2 SVGAGI. V lost 0 bases and J lost 0, with 9 bases in between. The study's findings and limits: It is likely that the observed cluster of highly shared sequence variants was a sequencing artifact. Cytomegalovirus-associated TCR beta chains were listed, numbering 150 to 200.

The chain couples TRBV6-5 to TRBJ1-3; D remains unclear. Sequencing was carried out using PBMCs. The TCR sequence derives from a woman in her 40s in good health and CMV-seropositive. The chain's CDR3 is CASSYSRATSGNTIYF. CDR3 nucleotides: TGTGCCAGCAGTTACTCGAGGGCCACCTCTGGAAACACCATATATTTT.